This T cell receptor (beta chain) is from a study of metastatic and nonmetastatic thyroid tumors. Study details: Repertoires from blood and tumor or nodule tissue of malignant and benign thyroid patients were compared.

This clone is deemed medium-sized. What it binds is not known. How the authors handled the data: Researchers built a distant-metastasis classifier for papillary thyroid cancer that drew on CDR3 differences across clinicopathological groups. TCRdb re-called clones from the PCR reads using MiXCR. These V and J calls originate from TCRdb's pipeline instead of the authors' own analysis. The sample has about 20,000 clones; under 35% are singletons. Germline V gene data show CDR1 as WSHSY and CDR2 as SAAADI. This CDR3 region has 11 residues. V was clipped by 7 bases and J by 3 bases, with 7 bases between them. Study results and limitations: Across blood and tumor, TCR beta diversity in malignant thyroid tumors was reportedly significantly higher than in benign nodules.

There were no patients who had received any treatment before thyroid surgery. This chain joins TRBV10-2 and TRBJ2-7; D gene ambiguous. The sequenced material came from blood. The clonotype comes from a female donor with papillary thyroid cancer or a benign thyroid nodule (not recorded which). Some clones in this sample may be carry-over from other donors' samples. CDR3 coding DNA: TGCGCCAGCATTAAGAACTACGAGCAGTACTTC. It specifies CASIKNYEQYF.